This T cell receptor (beta chain) comes out of a study of CD8 T cells in ankylosing spondylitis. The CDR3 sequence is 10 residues long. The V gene's germline CDR1 is MNHNS and CDR2 SASEGT. Study-wide findings and caveats: Blood of patients with ankylosing spondylitis appeared to be characterized by a TCR beta motif of eight highly homologous variants. Disease-linked clones were reportedly significantly enriched in matched ankylosing spondylitis synovial fluid.

It was by quantitative 5'-RACE with molecular barcodes that TCR beta libraries were made. MiXCR was run by TCRdb on the 5' RACE reads, yielding one entry per CDR3 protein. The sample records 190,000 or so distinct CDR3 sequences, roughly 13% being singletons. The table lists this clonotype with a few counts. Antigen unknown. Sequenced material: blood, either unsorted or a sorted T cell fraction (not recorded which). The TCR originated in a male donor with ankylosing spondylitis or in good health (not recorded which). The gene calls are TRBV6-1 and TRBJ1-2; the match to TRBD1 covers 8 bases. CDR3 nucleotide sequence: TGTGTTACAGGGGGCTATGGCTACACCTTC. As protein: CVTGGYGYTF.